The clone carrying this T cell receptor beta chain was recorded a few times. The antigen is unknown. Attachment of unique molecular identifiers to individual cDNA molecules was performed. TCRdb passed the 5' RACE reads through MiXCR, listing each CDR3 protein once. This table has roughly 60,000 distinct CDR3 sequences, 6.6% appearing once. With V trimmed by 4 bases and J by 7 bases, 9 bases remained unmatched. The CDR3 extends over 14 amino acids. Germline CDR1 and CDR2: KGHSH and LQKENI. These data originate in a study of early T cells in non-severe SARS-CoV-2 infection. General study points: Anti-spike CD8 responses were favored in VDJdb matching, and private and CD4 specificities were missed.

V is TRBV18 and J is TRBJ1-1, with 7 bases aligning to TRBD1. The sequencing used whole blood, collected at baseline. The source is an adult who was a healthcare worker with PCR-confirmed SARS-CoV-2 infection or an uninfected control (not recorded which). The CDR3 DNA sequence: TGTGCCAGCTCACGCACAGGGGACCGTTTTGAAGCTTTCTTT. Translated: CASSRTGDRFEAFF. The complete variable domain, with remaining parts taken from reference TRBV18 and TRBJ1-1, reads NAGVMQNPRHLVRRRGQEARLRCSPMKGHSHVYWYRQLPEEGLKFMVYLQKENIIDESGMPKERFSAEFPKEGPSILRIQQVVRGDSAAYFCASSRTGDRFEAFFGQGTRLTVV.